This paragraph covers one TCR beta chain sequence. The data were taken from a study of blood T cells in healthy people across ages. PCR was performed a second time for about 7 to 11 cycles using a sample-barcoded 5' primer and a J-beta primer mix. MiXCR was run by TCRdb on the 5' RACE reads, yielding one entry per CDR3 protein. The data contain roughly 2 million distinct CDR3 sequences, roughly 49% of them singletons. CDR1 and CDR2 (germline): SEHNR, FQNEAQ (reference sequence). V trimming: 2 bases; J trimming: 7 bases; junction bases outside the gene matches: 8. The CDR3 is 15 residues long. The sequence derives from a woman aged 40 to 50 in good health. The sample consisted of blood. The chain has TRBV7-9 and TRBJ2-1; 7 nucleotides align to TRBD2. The CDR3 loop reads CASSLQKLGGNEQFF. The CDR3, as DNA: TGTGCCAGCAGCTTACAAAAGTTGGGGGGGAATGAGCAGTTCTTC.